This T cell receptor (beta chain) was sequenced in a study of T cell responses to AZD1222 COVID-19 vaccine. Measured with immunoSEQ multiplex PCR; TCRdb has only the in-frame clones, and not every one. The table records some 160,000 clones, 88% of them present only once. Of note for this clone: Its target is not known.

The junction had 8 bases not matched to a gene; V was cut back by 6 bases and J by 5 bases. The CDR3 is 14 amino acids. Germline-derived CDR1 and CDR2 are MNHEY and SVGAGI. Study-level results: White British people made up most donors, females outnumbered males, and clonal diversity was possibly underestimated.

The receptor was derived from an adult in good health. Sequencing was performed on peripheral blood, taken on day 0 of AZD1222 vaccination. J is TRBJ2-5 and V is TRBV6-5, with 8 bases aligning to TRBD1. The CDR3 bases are TGTGCCAGCAGGCCGGGACAGGTACTTGAGACCCAGTACTTC. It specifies CASRPGQVLETQYF.